This TCR beta chain was sequenced in a study of cytomegalovirus exposure and HLA in healthy donors. Study outcomes and limitations: Some public TCRs appeared in many individuals, while most sequences were rare. Across donors, sequencing depth was assumed by presence/absence analyses to be roughly uniform.

The PCR had 60 Vbeta and 13 Jbeta primers. Profiled with immunoSEQ multiplex PCR; TCRdb holds only in-frame clones, not every one. The table shows under 200,000 clones, with approximately 80% occurring only once. Notes on this clone: Its cognate antigen is unknown.

Germline CDR1 is SEHNR and CDR2 is FQNEAQ (reference sequence). The CDR3 has 16 residues. V lost 5 bases, J lost 5 bases, and 16 bases lay in between. Material for sequencing was PBMCs. The rearrangement links TRBV7-9 to TRBJ1-6, with D perhaps TRBD1 (5 bases). The sequence was collected from a man between 18 and 35 years old in good health and CMV-seropositive. CDR3 amino acids: CASSPWGEENNSPLHF. The CDR3 DNA reads TGTGCCAGCAGCCCATGGGGGGAAGAGAATAATTCACCCCTCCACTTT.